This entry features one T cell receptor beta chain sequence. Using immunoSEQ multiplex PCR, the repertoire was profiled, and TCRdb retains in-frame clones only, with some absent. There are roughly 61,000 clones in the sample; 90% to 95% occur only once, and under 20% lies in the top ten. This specimen comes from a study of OX40 agonist ivuxolimab in advanced cancers. Overall study: Partial responses were achieved by three patients: one hepatocellular carcinoma, two cutaneous melanoma.

V was trimmed by 2 bases and J by 8 bases, leaving 16 bases between them. Germline V gene sequence: CDR1 LNHDA, CDR2 SQIVND (reference sequence). CDR3 length: 15 residues. Sequencing used CD4+ or CD8+ T cells sorted from blood, obtained in a trial of the OX40 agonist ivuxolimab. This receptor was obtained from an adult with an advanced solid tumor such as melanoma, head and neck, liver or kidney cancer. The V call is TRBV19, the J call TRBJ1-3, with D unclear. As DNA, the CDR3 is TGTGCCAGTAGTATAACCCCTGAAGGGTTGGACACCATATATTTT. As protein: CASSITPEGLDTIYF.